A single sample is the source of the 18 T cell receptor beta chains below, sequenced in a study of blood T cell repertoires in COVID-19. This table comes from immunoSEQ multiplex PCR, and its TCRdb copy is limited to in-frame clones, with some not included. This sample has about 31,000 clones, with around 90% found just once. Sequencing input: peripheral blood. Receptors originate from a man aged 55 to 70 with COVID-19, enrolled during active disease.

The rearrangement joins TRBV7-2 to TRBJ1-4; TRBD1 agrees at 9 bases. CDR1 SGHTA and CDR2 FQGNSA come from the germline V gene. The junction had 8 bases not matched to a gene; V was cut back by 5 bases and J by 7 bases. This CDR3 region has 15 residues. The CDR3 bases are TGTGCCAGCAGCGTTACAGGGGGCGAGGTTGAAAAACTGTTTTTT. Translation gives CASSVTGGEVEKLFF.

The count of this clone is one. CDR3 DNA sequence: TGTGCCAGCAATTTTGGGGGGAGGATCAATGAGCAGTTCTTC. It specifies CASNFGGRINEQFF. This chain joins TRBV6-5 and TRBJ2-1; D might be TRBD2 (6 bases). With 7 bases removed from V and 6 bases from J, the gap between germline ends came to 16 bases. There are 14 residues in the CDR3. CDR1 is MNHEY and CDR2 is SVGAGI in the germline V gene.

This clone was recorded once. CDR3 loop: CASSLGTSGRSDTQYF. DNA for the CDR3: TGTGCCAGCAGCCTCGGGACTAGCGGGAGGTCAGATACGCAGTATTTT. The V gene is TRBV4-2, the J gene TRBJ2-3; 15 bases fit TRBD2. With V trimmed by 4 bases and J by 4 bases, 3 bases remained unmatched. Germline values: CDR1 LGHNA, CDR2 YNFKEQ. CDR3 length equals 16 residues.

The chain couples TRBV19 to TRBJ2-7; 7 bases map to TRBD2. The V and J ends lost 3 bases and 1 base, in that order; junction bases with no gene match: 9. The CDR3 is 16 residues long. CDR1 and CDR2 from the germline V gene are LNHDA and SQIVND (reference sequence). The CDR3, as DNA: TGTGCCAGTAGTATGACTAGCAACCTTCCTTCCTACGAGCAGTACTTC. This gives the protein CASSMTSNLPSYEQYF.

The chain combines TRBV2 with TRBJ1-5; D gene unclear. Trimming left V 3 bases short and J 9 bases short, with 12 bases between. The CDR3 has 13 residues. Germline CDR1 reads SNHLY; CDR2 reads FYNNEI. The CDR3 DNA follows: TGTGCCAGCAGTGAGTTCGAGATCCGGCCCCAGCATTTT. Its protein is CASSEFEIRPQHF.

This chain connects TRBV4-2 to TRBJ1-5; D might be TRBD1 (5 bases). V was pared by 0 bases and J by 13 bases, with 19 bases between. CDR3 length equals 15 residues. From germline, CDR1 is LGHNA and CDR2 YNFKEQ. The CDR3 bases are TGTGCCAGCAGCCAAGAACCGACAGTGGGGTGGTATCAGCATTTT. Translated, it gives CASSQEPTVGWYQHF.

The chain links TRBV3-1 (or the pseudogene TRBV3-2) to TRBJ1-3; 9 nucleotides agree with TRBD1. V dropped 4 bases and J dropped 3; count of bases not matched to a gene: 4. There are 15 residues in the CDR3. The V gene's germline CDR1 is LGHDT and CDR2 YNNKEL (reference sequence). CDR3 protein: CASSPTGGIGNTIYF. CDR3 DNA: TGTGCCAGCAGCCCAACAGGGGGCATTGGAAACACCATATATTTT.

The CDR3 nucleotides are TGTGCCACCAGCAGAGATCCGGATCAGCCCCAGCATTTT. This encodes CATSRDPDQPQHF. This chain uses TRBV15 with TRBJ1-5; D unresolved. Trimming cost V 0 bases and J 5 bases, with 5 bases left between them. The germline gives CDR1 LNHNV, CDR2 YYDKDF (reference sequence). The length of the CDR3 is 13 residues.

V gene TRBV7-8 combines with J gene TRBJ2-7; 7 positions agree with TRBD1. Germline V gene sequence: CDR1 SGHVS, CDR2 FQNEAQ. J was trimmed by 4 bases and V by 4 bases; bases with no gene match: 13. The CDR3 runs to 16 residues. The chain's CDR3 is CASSSPRGNPGYEQYF. The CDR3 region has the DNA TGTGCCAGCAGCTCACCCAGGGGGAACCCGGGGTACGAGCAGTACTTC. Full variable domain (rest looked up from reference TRBV7-8 and TRBJ2-7): GAGVSQSPRYKVAKRGQDVALRCDPISGHVSLFWYQQALGQGPEFLTYFQNEAQLDKSGLPSDRFFAERPEGSVSTLKIQRTQQEDSAVYLCASSSPRGNPGYEQYFGPGTRLTVT.

J is TRBJ1-2 and V is TRBV28; TRBD1 aligns across 7 bases. The V segment lost 6 bases and the J segment 5 bases; nucleotides outside the gene matches: 9. The CDR3 length is 14 residues. Germline CDR1 is MDHEN and CDR2 is SYDVKM. For the CDR3, the DNA is TGTGCCAGCAGGCTCCCGGGACAGTATTATGGCTACACCTTC. Translation gives CASRLPGQYYGYTF.

The V gene is TRBV15, the J gene TRBJ2-2; 7 positions agree with TRBD1. Germline values: CDR1 LNHNV, CDR2 YYDKDF (reference sequence). V lost 4 bases, J lost 4 bases, and 9 bases stayed unmatched. The CDR3 totals 16 residues. The CDR3 is CATSNTTGMFTGELFF. The CDR3 bases are TGTGCCACCAGCAACACGACAGGGATGTTCACCGGGGAGCTGTTTTTT.

The chain uses TRBV6-2 or TRBV6-3 and TRBJ1-5; perhaps TRBD1 as D (5 bases). Trimming stripped 2 bases from V and 7 bases from J, with 12 bases between. CDR1 is MNHEY and CDR2 is SVGEGT in the germline V gene. CDR3 length: 14 residues. Here the CDR3 DNA reads TGTGCCAGCAGTTACCCAGGGCGCGAACAGCCCCAGCATTTT. Its translation is CASSYPGREQPQHF.

The CDR3: CASSLGSRGYNEQFF. The CDR3, as DNA: TGTGCCAGCAGCTTAGGATCCCGGGGGTACAATGAGCAGTTCTTC. The chain couples TRBV7-2 to TRBJ2-1; weak D call: TRBD2 (6 bases). This CDR3 region has 15 residues. CDR1 and CDR2 (germline): SGHTA, FQGNSA. The V and J ends lost 1 base and 4 bases respectively, with 11 bases between them.

The chain joins TRBV6-5 to TRBJ2-2; TRBD2 aligns across 8 bases. The junction had 5 bases not matched to a gene; V was cut back by 8 bases and J by 0 bases. Germline CDR1 and CDR2: MNHEY and SVGAGI. CDR3 length equals 15 residues. CDR3 DNA: TGTGCCAGCTGGCCACTAGCGGCGAACACCGGGGAGCTGTTTTTT. This translates into CASWPLAANTGELFF.

With regard to this clone: The junction departs from germline at one end; a sequencing error may be responsible. This chain links TRBV20-1 with TRBJ1-1; weak D call: TRBD1 (6 bases). The CDR3 spans 15 residues. The germline V gene has CDR1 DFQATT and CDR2 SNEGSKA (reference sequence). CDR3 sequence reads: CSASLMSTTGAGADF. For the CDR3, the DNA is TGCAGTGCTAGTCTTATGTCAACCACGGGGGCGGGGGCCGACTTT.

The chain is built from TRBV5-8 and TRBJ2-1, with TRBD2 matching over 7 bases. Per germline, CDR1 SGHTS and CDR2 YDEGEE. J was trimmed by 8 bases and V by 4 bases; bases with no gene match: 3. There are 12 residues in the CDR3. CDR3 coding DNA: TGTGCCAGCAGCCAAACTAGCGATGAGCAGTTCTTC. Encoded protein: CASSQTSDEQFF.

This chain connects TRBV10-3 to TRBJ2-7; 8 nucleotides line up with TRBD2. Trimming took 7 bases from V and 4 from J; bases not matched to a gene: 12. CDR1 is ENHRY, CDR2 SYGVKD, per germline. The CDR3 has 15 residues. CDR3 coding DNA: TGTGCCATCAACGATCGGGGGGGCCGATCTTACGAGCAGTACTTC. Translated, it gives CAINDRGGRSYEQYF.

The chain recombines TRBV12-3 or TRBV12-4 with TRBJ2-2, with a possible D match to TRBD1 (6 bases). The CDR3 is 13 residues long. Trimming removed 7 bases from V and 6 bases from J, with 12 bases in between. The CDR3 sequence: CASTGDVSGELFF. The CDR3, as DNA: TGTGCCAGCACAGGGGATGTTTCCGGGGAGCTGTTTTTT.